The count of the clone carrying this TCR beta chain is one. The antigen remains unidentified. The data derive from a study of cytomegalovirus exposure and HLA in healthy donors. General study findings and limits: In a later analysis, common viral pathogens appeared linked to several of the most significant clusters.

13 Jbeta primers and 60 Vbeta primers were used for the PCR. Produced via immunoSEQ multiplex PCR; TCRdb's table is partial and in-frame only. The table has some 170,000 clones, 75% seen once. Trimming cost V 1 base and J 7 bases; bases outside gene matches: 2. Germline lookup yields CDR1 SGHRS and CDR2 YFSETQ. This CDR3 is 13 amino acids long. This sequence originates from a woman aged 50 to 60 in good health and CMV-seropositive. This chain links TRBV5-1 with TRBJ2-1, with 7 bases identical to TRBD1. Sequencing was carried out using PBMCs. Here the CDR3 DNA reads TGCGCCAGCAGCTTGAGGGGGCTTAATGAGCAGTTCTTC. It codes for CASSLRGLNEQFF.